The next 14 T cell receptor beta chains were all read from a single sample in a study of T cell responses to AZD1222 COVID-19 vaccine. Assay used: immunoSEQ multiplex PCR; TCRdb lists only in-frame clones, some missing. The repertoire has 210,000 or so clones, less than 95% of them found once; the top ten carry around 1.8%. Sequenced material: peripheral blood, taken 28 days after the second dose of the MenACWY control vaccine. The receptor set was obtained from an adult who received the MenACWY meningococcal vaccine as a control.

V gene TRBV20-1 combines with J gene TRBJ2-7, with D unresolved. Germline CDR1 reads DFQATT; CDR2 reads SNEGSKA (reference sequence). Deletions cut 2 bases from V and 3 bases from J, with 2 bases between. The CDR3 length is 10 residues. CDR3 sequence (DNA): TGCAGTGCTAGAAACTACGAGCAGTACTTC. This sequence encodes CSARNYEQYF.

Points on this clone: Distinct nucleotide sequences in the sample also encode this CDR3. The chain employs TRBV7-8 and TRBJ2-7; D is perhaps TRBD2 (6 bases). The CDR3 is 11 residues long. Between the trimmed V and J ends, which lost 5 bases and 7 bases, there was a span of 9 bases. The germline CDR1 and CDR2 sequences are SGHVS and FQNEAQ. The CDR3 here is CASSLGTEQYF. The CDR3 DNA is TGTGCCAGCAGCCTCGGGACTGAGCAGTACTTC.

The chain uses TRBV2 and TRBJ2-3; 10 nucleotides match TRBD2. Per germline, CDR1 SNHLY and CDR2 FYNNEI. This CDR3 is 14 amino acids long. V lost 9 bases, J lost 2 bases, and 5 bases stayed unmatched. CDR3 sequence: CARDSGGSTDTQYF. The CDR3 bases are TGTGCCAGGGATAGCGGGGGGTCCACAGATACGCAGTATTTT.

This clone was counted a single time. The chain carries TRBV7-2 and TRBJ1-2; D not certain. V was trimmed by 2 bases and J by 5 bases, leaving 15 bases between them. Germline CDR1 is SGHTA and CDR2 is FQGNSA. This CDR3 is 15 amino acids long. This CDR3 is CASSLSPRAGYGYTF. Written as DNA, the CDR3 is TGTGCCAGCAGCTTAAGCCCTAGGGCCGGATATGGCTACACCTTC.

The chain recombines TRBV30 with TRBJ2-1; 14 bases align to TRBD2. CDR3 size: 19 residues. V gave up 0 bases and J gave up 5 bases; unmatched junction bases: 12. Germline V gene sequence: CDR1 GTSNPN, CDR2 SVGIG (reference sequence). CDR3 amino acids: CAWSVGLAGGWAWDNEQFF. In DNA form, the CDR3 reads TGTGCCTGGAGTGTTGGACTAGCGGGAGGATGGGCTTGGGACAATGAGCAGTTCTTC. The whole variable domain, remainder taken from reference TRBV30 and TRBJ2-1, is SQTIHQWPATLVQPVGSPLSLECTVEGTSNPNLYWYRQAAGRGLQLLFYSVGIGQISSEVPQNLSASRPQDRQFILSSKKLLLSDSGFYLCAWSVGLAGGWAWDNEQFFGPGTRLTVL.

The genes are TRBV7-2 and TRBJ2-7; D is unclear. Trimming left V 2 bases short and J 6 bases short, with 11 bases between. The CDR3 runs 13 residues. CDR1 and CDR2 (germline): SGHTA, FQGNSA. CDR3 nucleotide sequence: TGTGCCAGCAGCTTATGGGGTCTGGGCGAGCAGTACTTC. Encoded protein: CASSLWGLGEQYF.

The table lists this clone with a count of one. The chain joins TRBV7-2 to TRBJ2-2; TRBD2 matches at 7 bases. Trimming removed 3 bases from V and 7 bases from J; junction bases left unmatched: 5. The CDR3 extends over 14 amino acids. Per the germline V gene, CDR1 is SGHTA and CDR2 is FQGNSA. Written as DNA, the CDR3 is TGTGCCAGCAGCTTCCAGCGGGGCGGCGGGGAGCTGTTTTTT. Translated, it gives CASSFQRGGGELFF.

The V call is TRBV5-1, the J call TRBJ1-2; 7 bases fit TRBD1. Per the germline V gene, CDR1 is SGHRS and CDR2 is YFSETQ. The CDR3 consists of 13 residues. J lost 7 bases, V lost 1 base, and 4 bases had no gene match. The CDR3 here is CASSLTGERGYTF. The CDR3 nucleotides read TGCGCCAGCAGCTTGACAGGGGAGCGTGGCTACACCTTC.

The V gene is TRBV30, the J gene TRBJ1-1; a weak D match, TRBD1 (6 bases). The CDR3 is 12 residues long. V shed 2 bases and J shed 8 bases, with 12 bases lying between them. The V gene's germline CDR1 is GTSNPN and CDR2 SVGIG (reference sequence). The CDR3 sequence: CAWSNGGPEAFF. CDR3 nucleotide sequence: TGTGCCTGGAGTAATGGGGGCCCCGAAGCTTTCTTT.

In nucleotides, the CDR3 is TGTGCCAGCAGCGTAGCCGGTGGAGGCTACGAGCAGTACTTC. This gives the protein CASSVAGGGYEQYF. V gene TRBV9 combines with J gene TRBJ2-7; weak D call: TRBD2 (5 bases). The CDR3 totals 14 residues. Trimming removed 0 bases from V and 3 bases from J, with 10 bases in between. Germline loops: CDR1 SGDLS, CDR2 YYNGEE. Using reference TRBV9 and TRBJ2-7 for the parts outside the CDR3, the full variable domain is DSGVTQTPKHLITATGQRVTLRCSPRSGDLSVYWYQQSLDQGLQFLIQYYNGEERAKGNILERFSAQQFPDLHSELNLSSLELGDSALYFCASSVAGGGYEQYFGPGTRLTVT.

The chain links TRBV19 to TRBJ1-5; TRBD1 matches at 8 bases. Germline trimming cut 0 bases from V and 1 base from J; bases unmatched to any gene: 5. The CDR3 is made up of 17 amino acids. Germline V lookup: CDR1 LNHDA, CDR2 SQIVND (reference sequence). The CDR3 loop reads CASSIDWTGPSNQPQHF. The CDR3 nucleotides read TGTGCCAGTAGTATAGACTGGACAGGGCCCAGCAATCAGCCCCAGCATTTT. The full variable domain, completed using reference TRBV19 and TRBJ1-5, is DGGITQSPKYLFRKEGQNVTLSCEQNLNHDAMYWYRQDPGQGLRLIYYSQIVNDFQKGDIAEGYSVSREKKESFPLTVTSAQKNPTAFYLCASSIDWTGPSNQPQHFGDGTRLSIL.

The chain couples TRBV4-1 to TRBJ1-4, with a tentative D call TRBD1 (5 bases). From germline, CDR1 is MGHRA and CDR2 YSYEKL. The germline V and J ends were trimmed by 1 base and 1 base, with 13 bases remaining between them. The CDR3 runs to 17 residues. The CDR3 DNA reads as TGCGCCAGCAGCCAAGCAGACAGCCGGGGAACTAATGAAAAACTGTTTTTT. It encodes CASSQADSRGTNEKLFF.

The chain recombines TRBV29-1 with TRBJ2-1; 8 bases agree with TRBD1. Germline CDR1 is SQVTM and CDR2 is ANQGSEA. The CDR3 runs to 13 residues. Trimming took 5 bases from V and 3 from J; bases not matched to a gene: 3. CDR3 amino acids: CSVRTGNYNEQFF. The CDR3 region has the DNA TGCAGCGTTCGGACAGGGAACTACAATGAGCAGTTCTTC.

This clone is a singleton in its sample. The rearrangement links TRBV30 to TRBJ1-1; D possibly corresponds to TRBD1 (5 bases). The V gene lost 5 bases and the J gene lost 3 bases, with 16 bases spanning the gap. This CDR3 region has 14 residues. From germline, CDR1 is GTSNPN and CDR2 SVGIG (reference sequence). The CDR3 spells CAWDRGGVDTEAFF. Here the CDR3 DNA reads TGTGCCTGGGATCGGGGAGGGGTTGACACTGAAGCTTTCTTT.